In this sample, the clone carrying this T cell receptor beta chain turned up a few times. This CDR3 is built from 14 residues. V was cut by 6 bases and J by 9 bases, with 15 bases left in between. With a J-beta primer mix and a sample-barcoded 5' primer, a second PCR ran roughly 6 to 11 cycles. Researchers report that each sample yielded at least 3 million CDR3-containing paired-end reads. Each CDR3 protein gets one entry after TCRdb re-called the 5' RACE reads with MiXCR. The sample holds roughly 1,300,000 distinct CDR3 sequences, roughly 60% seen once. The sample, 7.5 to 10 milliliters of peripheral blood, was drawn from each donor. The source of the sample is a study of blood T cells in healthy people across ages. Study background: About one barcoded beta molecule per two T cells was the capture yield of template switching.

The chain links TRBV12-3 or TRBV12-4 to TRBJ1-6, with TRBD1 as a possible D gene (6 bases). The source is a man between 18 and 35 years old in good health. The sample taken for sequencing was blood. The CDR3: CASRISGDPSPLHF. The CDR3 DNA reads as TGTGCCAGCAGGATTTCAGGGGACCCTTCACCCCTCCACTTT.